The 32 T cell receptor beta chains below all came from one sample that was sequenced in a study of blood T cell repertoires in COVID-19. Some clones are missing from TCRdb's copy, which holds only in-frame ones; the method was immunoSEQ multiplex PCR. Of some 290,000 clones in the sample, around 89% are singletons; the top ten hold around 0.98%. The sequenced material came from peripheral blood. The receptors stem from a woman aged 40 to 50 with COVID-19, enrolled during active disease.

V is TRBV2 and J is TRBJ1-5; TRBD1 aligns across 11 bases. Trimming cost V 6 bases and J 2 bases; bases outside gene matches: 6. CDR3 length equals 16 residues. CDR1 is SNHLY, CDR2 FYNNEI, per germline. For the CDR3, the DNA is TGTGCCAGCAGGCCGGGACAGGGGGTCGGCAATCAGCCCCAGCATTTT. Translated, it gives CASRPGQGVGNQPQHF.

In DNA form, the CDR3 reads TGCGCCAGCAGCCCACTAGGGGGACAGGGAATTTTAGATACGCAGTATTTT. This translates into CASSPLGGQGILDTQYF. The chain couples TRBV4-1 to TRBJ2-3; the match to TRBD1 covers 9 bases. The germline gives CDR1 MGHRA, CDR2 YSYEKL. V was clipped by 4 bases and J by 5 bases; unmatched bases: 13. CDR3 length: 17 amino acids.

Note on this clone: Different DNA sequences within this sample yield the same CDR3. The gene calls are TRBV10-3 and TRBJ1-1, with 8 bases lining up with TRBD1. Looked up from germline, CDR1 is ENHRY and CDR2 is SYGVKD. The CDR3 runs 13 residues. After removal of 6 bases from V and 4 bases from J, the junction contained 4 bases not matched to a gene. DNA for the CDR3: TGTGCCATCAGCGGACAGGGCGGCACTGAAGCTTTCTTT. It specifies CAISGQGGTEAFF.

This clone came up once. The chain recombines TRBV10-3 with TRBJ2-3, with a possible D match to TRBD2 (5 bases). Germline lookup yields CDR1 ENHRY and CDR2 SYGVKD. The V gene lost 7 bases and the J gene lost 2 bases, with 10 bases spanning the gap. This CDR3 spans 13 amino acids. The CDR3 region is CAITAGLTDTQYF. In DNA form, the CDR3 reads TGTGCCATCACTGCGGGCCTCACAGATACGCAGTATTTT.

The V gene is TRBV19, the J gene TRBJ1-1; no firm D call. V lost 3 bases to trimming and J lost 8 bases, with 7 bases between them. CDR3 length: 11 amino acids. Per the germline V gene, CDR1 is LNHDA and CDR2 is SQIVND (reference sequence). CDR3 DNA: TGTGCCAGTAGTATTTCGAGGGAAGCTTTCTTT. This translates into CASSISREAFF.

The chain links TRBV9 to TRBJ2-7; 12 bases fit TRBD1. V lost 3 bases to trimming and J lost 4 bases; unmatched junction nucleotides: 8. CDR1 is SGDLS and CDR2 is YYNGEE in the germline V gene. The CDR3 length is 16 residues. The CDR3 DNA reads as TGTGCCAGCAGCGCCCCGGGACAGGGGGCGTCGTACGAGCAGTACTTC. Protein product: CASSAPGQGASYEQYF.

CDR3 sequence: CASSLGRVGNQPQHF. DNA for the CDR3: TGTGCCAGCAGCTTAGGCAGGGTCGGCAATCAGCCCCAGCATTTT. The chain has TRBV7-9 and TRBJ1-5, with D perhaps matching TRBD1 (5 bases). Germline-derived CDR1 and CDR2 are SEHNR and FQNEAQ (reference sequence). The CDR3 has 15 amino acids. The V and J ends lost 1 base and 2 bases respectively, with 9 bases between them.

This chain uses TRBV30 with TRBJ1-5, with D possibly matching TRBD1 (5 bases). The CDR3 has 15 residues. The ends were cut back, 3 bases at V and 1 base at J, with 13 bases in the middle. CDR1 and CDR2 (germline): GTSNPN, SVGIG (reference sequence). CDR3 coding DNA: TGTGCCTGGAGCGGAACAGGTTGGAGCAATCAGCCCCAGCATTTT. It codes for CAWSGTGWSNQPQHF.

This chain connects TRBV11-3 to TRBJ2-2; 7 bases are a match to TRBD1. V lost 5 bases, J lost 0 bases, and 3 bases stayed unmatched. The CDR3 consists of 15 residues. CDR1 and CDR2 (germline): SGHNT, YENEEA. The CDR3 DNA is TGTGCCAGCAGCCAGGGGACAGCGAACACCGGGGAGCTGTTTTTT. It codes for CASSQGTANTGELFF.

The chain links TRBV7-9 to TRBJ1-2; no firm D call. The ends were cut back, 5 bases at V and 1 base at J, with 8 bases in the middle. This CDR3 spans 13 amino acids. The germline CDR1 and CDR2 sequences are SEHNR and FQNEAQ (reference sequence). The CDR3 loop reads CASSPEVNYGYTF. The DNA for the CDR3 is TGTGCCAGCAGCCCGGAGGTTAACTATGGCTACACCTTC.

This clone came up a few times. The rearrangement links TRBV27 to TRBJ1-5, with D possibly being TRBD1 (5 bases). The V end lost 1 base, the J end lost 4 bases, and 11 bases lay between the germline ends. The length of the CDR3 is 15 residues. CDR1 is MNHEY and CDR2 is SMNVEV in the germline V gene (reference sequence). As DNA, the CDR3 is TGTGCCAGCAGTTTATTGGGCAGGGAAAATCAGCCCCAGCATTTT. Amino acid sequence: CASSLLGRENQPQHF.

The rearrangement uses TRBV5-4 and TRBJ2-2; possibly TRBD1 for D (5 bases). V was clipped by 0 bases and J by 7 bases, with 16 bases between them. The length of the CDR3 is 16 residues. Per the germline V gene, CDR1 is SGHNT and CDR2 is YYREEE (reference sequence). CDR3: CASSLDPVGLSGELFF. The CDR3, as DNA: TGTGCCAGCAGCTTGGATCCAGTGGGGCTGAGCGGGGAGCTGTTTTTT.

This clone was recorded only once. CDR3 in DNA: TGCGCCAGCAGCTTGGGGGGTTCAGGGGCCCTCAACACCGGGGAGCTGTTTTTT. Its translation is CASSLGGSGALNTGELFF. The chain recombines TRBV5-1 with TRBJ2-2; maybe TRBD1 (6 bases). This CDR3 has 18 amino acids. Trimming stripped 0 bases from V and 2 bases from J, with 17 bases between. The germline V gene has CDR1 SGHRS and CDR2 YFSETQ.

Only one count was recorded for this clone. V is TRBV29-1 and J is TRBJ1-5, with a tentative D call TRBD1 (6 bases). Germline V CDR1 and CDR2: SQVTM, ANQGSEA. The CDR3 is 14 amino acids. V was trimmed by 6 bases and J by 3 bases, leaving 15 bases between them. The CDR3 nucleotides are TGCAGCGTGACCGAGGGGGAACACAATCAGCCCCAGCATTTT. This translates into CSVTEGEHNQPQHF.

V usage is TRBV19 and J usage is TRBJ1-5; D is unresolved. V was pared by 0 bases and J by 3 bases, with 12 bases between. The CDR3 has 16 residues. The germline V gene has CDR1 LNHDA and CDR2 SQIVND (reference sequence). CDR3 region: CASSIEAATYNQPQHF. The CDR3 coding sequence is TGTGCCAGTAGTATAGAAGCCGCGACTTACAATCAGCCCCAGCATTTT.

V is TRBV29-1 and J is TRBJ2-7; 9 bases are a match to TRBD1. The CDR3 consists of 11 residues. Losses at the gene ends were 7 bases for V and 6 bases for J; bases not matched to a gene: 4. Germline-derived CDR1 and CDR2 are SQVTM and ANQGSEA. CDR3 loop: CSAGTGLEQYF. CDR3 nucleotide sequence: TGCAGCGCAGGGACAGGGCTCGAGCAGTACTTC.

Only one count was recorded for this clone. This chain connects TRBV9 to TRBJ1-1; 11 bases are a match to TRBD1. Looked up from germline, CDR1 is SGDLS and CDR2 is YYNGEE. CDR3 length equals 18 residues. Trimming at V came to 4 bases and at J to 0 bases, leaving 11 bases not matched to a gene. The CDR3 sequence: CASSFGQGAPAMNTEAFF. In nucleotides, the CDR3 is TGTGCCAGCAGCTTCGGACAGGGGGCGCCTGCTATGAACACTGAAGCTTTCTTT.

The rearrangement links TRBV5-1 to TRBJ1-6; a weak D match, TRBD1 (6 bases). The CDR3 length is 15 residues. Germline V CDR1 and CDR2: SGHRS, YFSETQ. Trimming removed 0 bases from V and 5 bases from J, with 9 bases in between. Here the CDR3 reads CASSLVGTNNSPLHF. CDR3 DNA: TGCGCCAGCAGCTTGGTGGGGACAAATAATTCACCCCTCCACTTT.

V and J are TRBV25-1 and TRBJ2-1; 11 nucleotides agree with TRBD2. Germline CDR1 is MGHDK and CDR2 is SYGVNS. CDR3 size: 15 residues. J lost 8 bases, V lost 5 bases, and 8 bases had no gene match. The CDR3 DNA reads TGTGCCAGCAGTACCGGGACTAGCGGAGGGGATGAGCAGTTCTTC. Encoded protein: CASSTGTSGGDEQFF.

The rearrangement links TRBV11-2 to TRBJ2-7; TRBD2 aligns across 10 bases. This CDR3 is 14 amino acids long. Looked up from germline, CDR1 is SGHAT and CDR2 is FQNNGV. Germline trimming cut 5 bases from V and 3 bases from J; bases unmatched to any gene: 4. CDR3 DNA sequence: TGTGCCAGCAGCCGGACTAGCGGTTACTACGAGCAGTACTTC. It yields the protein CASSRTSGYYEQYF.

The chain links TRBV5-4 to TRBJ2-3, with D uncertain. The CDR3 totals 12 residues. Trimming shortened V by 5 bases and J by 5 bases, and 9 bases separated the two germline ends. Germline V CDR1 and CDR2: SGHNT, YYREEE (reference sequence). CDR3 in DNA: TGTGCCAGCAGTTTCCCAGAAGATACGCAGTATTTT. Translated: CASSFPEDTQYF. The variable domain in full, completed from reference TRBV5-4 and TRBJ2-3, reads ETGVTQSPTHLIKTRGQQVTLRCSSQSGHNTVSWYQQALGQGPQFIFQYYREEENGRGNFPPRFSGLQFPNYSSELNVNALELDDSALYLCASSFPEDTQYFGPGTRLTVL.

This chain links TRBV2 with TRBJ1-1; tentative D call: TRBD1 (5 bases). Trimming shortened V by 6 bases and J by 11 bases, and 19 bases separated the two germline ends. CDR3 size: 13 residues. CDR1 is SNHLY and CDR2 is FYNNEI in the germline V gene. This CDR3 reads CASRGDSTLRAFF. In DNA form, the CDR3 reads TGTGCCAGCAGAGGCGACAGCACGCTAAGGGCTTTCTTT.

J is TRBJ2-5 and V is TRBV3-1 (or the pseudogene TRBV3-2); no firm D call. CDR1 and CDR2 from the germline V gene are LGHDT and YNNKEL (reference sequence). With 0 bases removed from V and 4 bases from J, the gap between germline ends came to 9 bases. The CDR3 extends over 14 amino acids. The CDR3 loop reads CASSQDQRGETQYF. In DNA, the CDR3 is TGTGCCAGCAGCCAAGATCAGCGAGGAGAGACCCAGTACTTC.

This clone appeared once. V and J are TRBV7-2 and TRBJ1-6, with TRBD1 matching over 8 bases. From germline, CDR1 is SGHTA and CDR2 FQGNSA. The length of the CDR3 is 13 residues. V lost 4 bases and J lost 10; bases outside the gene matches: 3. The CDR3 region has the DNA TGTGCCAGCAGCTCCTACAGGGGGTCACCCCTCCACTTT. It codes for CASSSYRGSPLHF.

This clone was seen only a few times. The chain carries TRBV6-5 and TRBJ2-7; TRBD2 aligns across 7 bases. This CDR3 contains 13 residues. Germline loops: CDR1 MNHEY, CDR2 SVGAGI. V was clipped by 11 bases and J by 6 bases; unmatched bases: 13. For the CDR3, the DNA is TGTGCCGTGGGGAGGGGAGTAGGATTCGAGCAGTACTTC. Its protein product is CAVGRGVGFEQYF.

V is TRBV6-5 and J is TRBJ1-5; 7 bases map to TRBD1. The ends lost 11 bases at V and 3 bases at J; junction bases unmatched: 10. The CDR3 length is 14 residues. Germline V gene lookup returns CDR1 MNHEY and CDR2 SVGAGI. CDR3 sequence: CAVSSGQLNQPQHF. In nucleotides, the CDR3 is TGTGCCGTCTCCTCGGGACAGCTCAATCAGCCCCAGCATTTT.

V is TRBV28 and J is TRBJ2-2; D is possibly TRBD1 (6 bases). V gave up 8 bases and J gave up 2 bases, with 12 bases separating them. Germline V CDR1 and CDR2: MDHEN, SYDVKM. The CDR3 is made up of 14 amino acids. The CDR3: CASLPGTNTGELFF. Written as DNA, the CDR3 is TGTGCCAGCCTACCCGGGACAAACACCGGGGAGCTGTTTTTT. Based on the CDR3 plus reference TRBV28 and TRBJ2-2, the full variable domain is DVKVTQSSRYLVKRTGEKVFLECVQDMDHENMFWYRQDPGLGLRLIYFSYDVKMKEKGDIPEGYSVSREKKERFSLILESASTNQTSMYLCASLPGTNTGELFFGEGSRLTVL.

V is TRBV2 and J is TRBJ1-5; 9 nucleotides align to TRBD1. Germline values: CDR1 SNHLY, CDR2 FYNNEI. V trimming: 11 bases; J trimming: 6 bases; junction bases outside the gene matches: 11. This CDR3 is built from 14 residues. CDR3 DNA: TGTGCCTCCTCGGACAGGGGAGTGGGTCAGCCCCAGCATTTT. Protein sequence: CASSDRGVGQPQHF.

This chain links TRBV29-1 with TRBJ2-1; a weak D match, TRBD2 (5 bases). The CDR3 length is 14 residues. V shed 7 bases and J shed 0 bases, with 13 bases lying between them. Germline V gene sequence: CDR1 SQVTM, CDR2 ANQGSEA. CDR3 loop: CSGGLLDSYNEQFF. CDR3 nucleotides: TGCAGCGGAGGACTTTTAGACTCCTACAATGAGCAGTTCTTC.

The chain couples TRBV28 to TRBJ2-5, with D perhaps matching TRBD2 (6 bases). CDR3 length: 13 amino acids. Germline assignment: CDR1 MDHEN and CDR2 SYDVKM. Trimming pared 7 bases from V and 4 bases from J, leaving 13 bases between. The CDR3 reads CASNFGGIETQYF. CDR3 DNA: TGTGCCAGCAACTTCGGAGGGATAGAGACCCAGTACTTC.

The chain links TRBV5-1 to TRBJ2-6; 7 bases are shared with TRBD1. Per germline, CDR1 SGHRS and CDR2 YFSETQ. This CDR3 has 18 residues. The J segment lost 1 base and the V segment lost 4 bases, leaving 11 bases of the junction unmatched. The CDR3 coding sequence is TGCGCCAGCAGCCTCTCGACAGGGTGGAAGTCTGGGGCCAACGTCCTGACTTTC. It yields the protein CASSLSTGWKSGANVLTF.

This rearrangement joins TRBV19 to TRBJ1-2, with a tentative D call TRBD1 (6 bases). Trimming removed 5 bases from V and 6 bases from J, with 13 bases in between. Germline V gives CDR1 LNHDA, CDR2 SQIVND (reference sequence). CDR3 length: 13 residues. The CDR3 spells CASSLRGANGYTF. For the CDR3, the DNA is TGTGCCAGTAGTCTCAGGGGAGCTAATGGCTACACCTTC. Looking up the rest from reference TRBV19 and TRBJ1-2 gives the full variable domain: DGGITQSPKYLFRKEGQNVTLSCEQNLNHDAMYWYRQDPGQGLRLIYYSQIVNDFQKGDIAEGYSVSREKKESFPLTVTSAQKNPTAFYLCASSLRGANGYTFGSGTRLTVV.